This T cell receptor (beta chain) was identified in a study of cytomegalovirus exposure and HLA in healthy donors. The study's findings and limits: Most TCR sequences proved rare, with some public TCRs found in many donors. Excluded were some V segments that proved indistinguishable, including TRBV6-2 and TRBV6-3. Donors belonging to an Asian-associated ancestry cluster reportedly showed fewer N-insertions in productive TCRs than the roughly 670-donor mean, according to what a later analysis found.

Germline values: CDR1 MNHEY, CDR2 SVGAGI. This CDR3 is built from 15 residues. Trimming at V came to 0 bases and at J to 3 bases, leaving 3 bases not matched to a gene. Both 60 Vbeta primers and 13 Jbeta primers went into the PCR. The protocol was immunoSEQ multiplex PCR, while the TCRdb copy is restricted to in-frame clones and leaves out a portion. The sample lists around 200,000 clones, roughly 73% occurring once. Worth noting for this clone: The antigen remains undetermined.

Sequenced sample: PBMCs. The chain couples TRBV6-5 to TRBJ2-7, with 9 bases aligning to TRBD1. The clonotype originates from a female donor in good health and CMV-seronegative. The DNA for the CDR3 is TGTGCCAGCAGTTACTCGACAGGGGGGGGCTACGAGCAGTACTTC. It encodes CASSYSTGGGYEQYF.